This paragraph covers one T cell receptor beta chain sequence. The sample originates from a study of blood T cell repertoires in COVID-19. Whole-study context: Material from acute and convalescent COVID-19 was sourced from the United States, Italy and Spain. Sources were T cells, B-cell-depleted T cells, or PBMCs; the material itself was cDNA or gDNA.

CDR3 length: 15 residues. V lost 1 base and J lost 5, with 11 bases in between. Germline CDR1 and CDR2: SGHVS and FQNEAQ. Authors' analysis steps: For nucleated cells, counts were estimated from reference gene primer amplification. Libraries were prepared by immunoSEQ multiplex PCR; TCRdb keeps only in-frame clonotypes and omits some of them. That table is the source of V, J and clone size, and D and trimming were worked out from the DNA. The table includes about 300,000 clones, approximately 88% detected once. The source is a woman aged 25 to 39 who had recovered from COVID-19. Sequenced: peripheral blood. This chain links TRBV7-8 with TRBJ2-2; possibly TRBD1 for D (5 bases). This chain's CDR3 is CASSLGSQGTGELFF. In DNA, the CDR3 is TGTGCCAGCAGCTTAGGTAGTCAGGGAACCGGGGAGCTGTTTTTT.